Listed here is a single T cell receptor (beta chain). Here immunoSEQ multiplex PCR was the method, and the copy in TCRdb shows in-frame clones only, minus some. The table has around 100,000 clones, about nine tenths seen once. The ends were cut back, 2 bases at V and 4 bases at J, with 11 bases in the middle. The CDR3 spans 14 residues. The V gene's germline CDR1 is MNHEY and CDR2 SVGAGI. This specimen comes from a study of control samples from healthy donors and cancer patients. The receptor was isolated from a woman younger than 35 in good health. Sequenced: blood. The chain recombines TRBV6-5 with TRBJ1-2, with D perhaps TRBD1 (6 bases). The CDR3 region has the DNA TGTGCCAGCAGTTACGCAGGGGCCTCCTATGGCTACACCTTC. It specifies CASSYAGASYGYTF.